This TCR beta chain was sequenced during a study of T cells in Graves' hyperthyroidism and ophthalmopathy. The CDR3 sequence is 13 residues long. Losses at the gene ends were 7 bases for V and 3 bases for J; bases not matched to a gene: 9. Germline assignment: CDR1 DFQATT and CDR2 SNEGSKA (reference sequence). There are a few counts of this clonotype. TCR beta CDR3 region amplification was performed from RNA transcripts. RT-PCR in the first round (using the HTBI primer set) targeted the TCR CDR3. TCRdb analysed the multiplex PCR reads with MiXCR anew, one entry per CDR3 protein. Of about 460,000 distinct CDR3 sequences listed, 22% were seen once; the top ten hold 45% to 55%.

The chain has TRBV20-1 and TRBJ2-7; 7 bases align to TRBD2. The sequence was obtained from a woman between 65 and 79 years old with Graves' ophthalmopathy. Sequencing input: blood. The DNA of the CDR3 is TGCAGTGTTCCGGCCCCGGGGGGCTACGAGCAGTACTTC. This translates into CSVPAPGGYEQYF.